What follows are 17 T cell receptor beta chains derived from one specimen sequenced in a study of T-cell memory formation after mild COVID-19. TCRdb called the 5' RACE reads again in MiXCR, with one record for every CDR3 protein. The repertoire has 450,000 or so distinct CDR3 sequences, 20% of them found once; the top ten carry 7.5% to 10%. Sequencing was performed on PBMCs or a T cell subset sorted from them (not recorded which). These receptors all stem from an adult woman who had mild COVID-19 (a few samples of this study predate the infection). Cell type and time point are not known.

The rearrangement links TRBV5-1 to TRBJ2-1, with 11 bases fitting TRBD2. CDR3 length equals 14 residues. The ends lost 4 bases at V and 7 bases at J; junction bases unmatched: 4. Per the germline V gene, CDR1 is SGHRS and CDR2 is YFSETQ. Here the CDR3 DNA reads TGCGCCAGCAGCGATAGCGGGAGGGCAAATGAGCAGTTCTTC. Its translation: CASSDSGRANEQFF.

This clonotype was detected only a few times. This chain links TRBV2 with TRBJ2-2, with D possibly matching TRBD1 (5 bases). The CDR3 covers 16 residues. V shed 5 bases and J shed 0 bases, with 13 bases lying between them. Germline V gene data show CDR1 as SNHLY and CDR2 as FYNNEI. CDR3 sequence: CASSPNTGANTGELFF. DNA for the CDR3: TGTGCCAGCAGTCCAAACACAGGCGCGAACACCGGGGAGCTGTTTTTT.

In its sample, this clonotype was seen a few times. V usage is TRBV7-9 and J usage is TRBJ2-7; 11 positions agree with TRBD1. With V trimmed by 8 bases and J by 2 bases, 5 bases remained unmatched. CDR1 and CDR2 from the germline V gene are SEHNR and FQNEAQ (reference sequence). The CDR3 spans 14 residues. The CDR3 spells CASGGQGGPYEQYF. The DNA of the CDR3 is TGTGCCAGCGGGGGACAGGGGGGCCCCTACGAGCAGTACTTC.

This clonotype was detected a few times. The chain couples TRBV20-1 to TRBJ2-2; TRBD1 might be the D (5 bases). Germline V gene sequence: CDR1 DFQATT, CDR2 SNEGSKA (reference sequence). Trimming pared 1 base from V and 6 bases from J, leaving 15 bases between. This CDR3 is 15 amino acids long. The CDR3 loop reads CSARGRRRVAGELFF. CDR3 DNA sequence: TGCAGTGCTAGAGGTCGGCGCAGGGTAGCCGGGGAGCTGTTTTTT.

This clonotype was observed a handful of times. This rearrangement joins TRBV24-1 to TRBJ2-2; D is uncertain. The CDR3 sequence is 13 residues long. Trimming took off 7 bases at V and 4 bases at J, with 9 bases between the two ends. Germline V gene sequence: CDR1 KGHDR, CDR2 SFDVKD. The CDR3 DNA sequence: TGTGCCACCAGAGACCGAAGCACCGGGGAGCTGTTTTTT. It is translated as CATRDRSTGELFF.

This clonotype was found a few times. The chain has TRBV20-1 and TRBJ1-1, with 10 bases lining up with TRBD1. There are 14 residues in the CDR3. Germline V CDR1 and CDR2: DFQATT, SNEGSKA (reference sequence). CDR3: CRTGQGVLDTEAFF. The CDR3 DNA is TGCAGGACTGGACAGGGGGTCCTCGACACTGAAGCTTTCTTT.

The chain couples TRBV12-3 or TRBV12-4 to TRBJ1-1, with D tentatively TRBD1 (6 bases). This CDR3 has 13 amino acids. V shed 6 bases and J shed 13 bases, with 21 bases lying between them. The CDR3 bases are TGTGCCAGCAGGCCGGGACCAGGGGTAGGTTTTTTCTTT. It specifies CASRPGPGVGFFF.

The genes are TRBV7-2 and TRBJ1-2, with 7 bases fitting TRBD1. Germline V CDR1 and CDR2: SGHTA, FQGNSA. This CDR3 is built from 13 residues. V lost 4 bases, J lost 3 bases, and 2 bases stayed unmatched. DNA for the CDR3: TGTGCCAGCAGCTGGGACAGAGACTATGGCTACACCTTC. Translating gives CASSWDRDYGYTF.

This clonotype was seen ten or more times. The genes are TRBV7-2 and TRBJ2-3; TRBD2 matches 8 bases. The germline gives CDR1 SGHTA, CDR2 FQGNSA. The CDR3 length is 13 residues. V gave up 7 bases and J gave up 8 bases; unmatched junction bases: 8. The CDR3 coding sequence is TGTGCCAGCAACATCGGGGGGGATGGTACGCAGTATTTT. This sequence encodes CASNIGGDGTQYF.

This clonotype came up a few times. The chain uses TRBV24-1 and TRBJ2-7; the match to TRBD1 covers 7 bases. The germline V gene encodes CDR1 KGHDR and CDR2 SFDVKD. This CDR3 spans 13 amino acids. Germline trimming cut 5 bases from V and 3 bases from J; bases unmatched to any gene: 3. The CDR3 nucleotides read TGTGCCACCAGTGTACCAGGGGGCTACGAGCAGTACTTC. It codes for CATSVPGGYEQYF.

This clonotype was observed a few times. V is TRBV4-1 and J is TRBJ2-4; 9 nucleotides align to TRBD2. Germline CDR1 and CDR2: MGHRA and YSYEKL. J was trimmed by 7 bases and V by 1 base; bases with no gene match: 11. The CDR3 has 17 residues. Here the CDR3 DNA reads TGCGCCAGCAGCCAAGGTGGGGCGGGGGGGCCCCTGAACATTCAGTACTTC. Translating it yields CASSQGGAGGPLNIQYF.

This clonotype came up a few times. The J gene is TRBJ2-2, the V gene TRBV19; D unclear. V was shortened by 6 bases and J by 3 bases, with 17 bases between the two germline ends. CDR1 LNHDA and CDR2 SQIVND come from the germline V gene (reference sequence). CDR3 length: 16 residues. CDR3 sequence reads: CASRILPGQHTGELFF. The CDR3 DNA follows: TGTGCCAGTAGGATACTCCCGGGTCAGCACACCGGGGAGCTGTTTTTT. The full variable domain, with the rest looked up from reference TRBV19 and TRBJ2-2, is DGGITQSPKYLFRKEGQNVTLSCEQNLNHDAMYWYRQDPGQGLRLIYYSQIVNDFQKGDIAEGYSVSREKKESFPLTVTSAQKNPTAFYLCASRILPGQHTGELFFGEGSRLTVL.

V is TRBV7-9 and J is TRBJ2-1, with D possibly being TRBD1 (5 bases). This CDR3 is built from 13 residues. Trimming cost V 4 bases and J 9 bases, with 13 bases left between them. Germline V lookup: CDR1 SEHNR, CDR2 FQNEAQ (reference sequence). As DNA, the CDR3 is TGTGCCAGCAGCTCAGCCTCTAGGGGTGAGCAGTTCTTC. It is translated as CASSSASRGEQFF.

The chain has TRBV3-1 and TRBJ2-3; 12 bases fit TRBD2. The trim removed 1 base at V and 2 bases at J, leaving 4 bases unmatched. CDR1 is LGHDT and CDR2 is YNNKEL in the germline V gene (reference sequence). This CDR3 is built from 17 residues. The CDR3: CASSQVWTSGTTDTQYF. The CDR3 coding sequence is TGTGCCAGCAGCCAAGTCTGGACTAGCGGGACCACAGATACGCAGTATTTT.

This clonotype was observed a few times. J is TRBJ1-2 and V is TRBV20-1; TRBD1 agrees at 10 bases. Germline V gene sequence: CDR1 DFQATT, CDR2 SNEGSKA (reference sequence). The CDR3 is 14 amino acids. The V and J ends lost 5 bases and 8 bases, in that order; junction bases with no gene match: 11. The CDR3 DNA follows: TGCAGTGCTGCCCGGGACAGGGGACTAGGAGGCTACACCTTC. Amino acid sequence: CSAARDRGLGGYTF.

This clonotype was recorded many times. This chain links TRBV7-9 with TRBJ2-5, with TRBD1 matching 10 bases. Per the germline V gene, CDR1 is SEHNR and CDR2 is FQNEAQ (reference sequence). This CDR3 is 15 amino acids long. V lost 4 bases, J lost 1 base, and 3 bases stayed unmatched. The CDR3 spells CASSSGTGAQETQYF. The CDR3 DNA follows: TGTGCCAGCAGCTCCGGGACAGGGGCCCAAGAGACCCAGTACTTC.

There are a few counts of this clonotype. The chain carries TRBV7-2 and TRBJ1-1; unclear D gene. The V and J ends lost 4 bases and 5 bases respectively, with 5 bases between them. This CDR3 has 11 residues. CDR1 is SGHTA and CDR2 is FQGNSA in the germline V gene. The CDR3 protein is CASSYGTEAFF. The CDR3 nucleotides are TGTGCCAGCAGCTATGGGACTGAAGCTTTCTTT.